This entry concerns a single TCR beta chain. With 11 bases clipped from V and 5 bases from J, the junction kept 16 bases outside the gene matches. The CDR3 totals 16 residues. CDR1 ENHRY and CDR2 SYGVKD come from the germline V gene. The entry originates in a study of blood T cell repertoires in COVID-19. Study details: Acute-phase and convalescent COVID-19 samples originated in the United States, Italy and Spain. T cells, B-cell-depleted T cells, or PBMCs provided the cDNA or gDNA that served as material.

Per the authors' pipeline: Researchers report that nucleated cell counts were estimated from reference gene primer amplification. Profiled with immunoSEQ multiplex PCR; TCRdb holds only in-frame clones, not every one. Clone size and V and J calls were adopted from that table, with D and trimming inferred from the DNA. The top ten clones hold about 15% of a sample with 150,000 to 200,000 clones, about 80% of them seen once. This TCR was sampled from a man younger than 45 with active or convalescent COVID-19. Material: peripheral blood. The rearrangement uses TRBV10-3 and TRBJ2-5; 11 positions agree with TRBD2. CDR3 sequence reads: CASRGNSGGAWETQYF. The DNA for the CDR3 is TGTGCCTCCCGGGGGAATAGCGGGGGGGCCTGGGAGACCCAGTACTTC.